The rows below give T cell receptor beta chains drawn from one sample of a study of blood T cells in healthy people across ages. MiXCR was run by TCRdb on the 5' RACE reads, yielding one entry per CDR3 protein. Among around 800,000 distinct CDR3 sequences listed, roughly 44% were seen once. Sample: blood. The receptor set was obtained from a man aged 60-69 years in good health. The CDR3 runs from the conserved cysteine through the conserved F or W. The D gene is left open where the match is weak. Clone size is stated in some rows and not others, as once, few, many or a class when expanded.

DNA | CDR3 | size | J | V | D
TGTGCCAGCAGCCCCAGCGGGGGGGTTAATGAGCAGTTCTTC | CASSPSGGVNEQFF | . | TRBJ2-1 | TRBV7-9 | TRBD2
TGCAGTGCTAAAAATAGCGGGAGCATGGAGACCCAGTACTTC | CSAKNSGSMETQYF | few | TRBJ2-5 | TRBV20-1 | TRBD2
TGTGCTAGTGGGCCCGGGTCTAGGCAGGAGACCCAGTACTTC | CASGPGSRQETQYF | few | TRBJ2-5 | TRBV12-5 | .
TGCGCCAGCAGCACCCGGACTAGCGGAAAAGAGACCCAGTACTTC | CASSTRTSGKETQYF | . | TRBJ2-5 | TRBV5-1 | TRBD2
TGTGCCAGCAGCCCCGAGGGATACAATGAGCAGTTCTTC | CASSPEGYNEQFF | . | TRBJ2-1 | TRBV4-2 | .
TGCGCCAGCAGCCCGGGCGACAGGGGCCTTACAAACACTGAAGCTTTCTTT | CASSPGDRGLTNTEAFF | . | TRBJ1-1 | TRBV4-1 | TRBD1
TGTGCCAGCAGCTTAAAGAGGGGACAGAACACTGAAGCTTTCTTT | CASSLKRGQNTEAFF | . | TRBJ1-1 | TRBV7-3 | .
TGTGCCAGCAGTCCCATTAAACTCAATGAGCAGTTCTTC | CASSPIKLNEQFF | many | TRBJ2-1 | TRBV28 | .
TGCGCCAGCAGCCAAGCTCTGGCGGGTTCGGATGAGCAGTTCTTC | CASSQALAGSDEQFF | few | TRBJ2-1 | TRBV4-3 | .
TGTGCCAGCAGCGGCGATTGGACAGGCAAACGCTACACCTTC | CASSGDWTGKRYTF | . | TRBJ1-2 | TRBV7-2 | TRBD1
TGTGCCTGGAGTGCTTCAAGGGCCGGGGAGCTGTTTTTT | CAWSASRAGELFF | . | TRBJ2-2 | TRBV30 | .
TGCAGTGCCCGTAGGGGGACAGGCCCCTTCAATCAGCCCCAGCATTTT | CSARRGTGPFNQPQHF | . | TRBJ1-5 | TRBV20-1 | TRBD1
TGCAGTGCTAGAGATTACGGACAGGGGAGATCCTACGAGCAGTACTTC | CSARDYGQGRSYEQYF | . | TRBJ2-7 | TRBV20-1 | TRBD1
TGTGCCAGCAGTTACCATCCGGGACAGGGATCTCAAGCTTTCTTT | CASSYHPGQGSQAFF | . | TRBJ1-1 | TRBV6-2/TRBV6-3 | TRBD1
TGTGCCAGCATCCACCCTAGGACGCGGGGGGTGAGGGAGACCCAGTACTTC | CASIHPRTRGVRETQYF | . | TRBJ2-5 | TRBV6-4 | TRBD2
TGTGCCAGCAGCTACACCGGGACAGAATATAACACCGGGGAGCTGTTTTTT | CASSYTGTEYNTGELFF | few | TRBJ2-2 | TRBV7-9 | TRBD1
TGTGCCAGCAGTTACCTTAGAATGGGCAGGGGCGCTGAAGCTTTCTTT | CASSYLRMGRGAEAFF | . | TRBJ1-1 | TRBV6-2/TRBV6-3 | .
TGTGCCAGCAGCCAGTTCGCCCAGCAAGAGACCCAGTACTTC | CASSQFAQQETQYF | . | TRBJ2-5 | TRBV6-6 | .